One sample yielded the 5 T cell receptor beta chains listed below, sequenced in a study of T cell clonality in common variable immunodeficiency. Sequenced by immunoSEQ multiplex PCR; TCRdb stores in-frame clones only, minus some. This sample comprises about 26,000 clones, none seen once only. General observations from the study: Reportedly, TCR beta sequences from common variable immunodeficiency showed fewer deletions and N-nucleotide insertions.

These TCRs are of unknown antigen specificity. Input material: peripheral blood mononuclear cells. The source of these receptors is a human donor with common variable immunodeficiency.

This clone was observed at least ten times. The CDR3 end lies 3 residues beyond the end of the read and is filled in from the germline J gene. The chain joins TRBV2 to TRBJ1-6, with a weak D call TRBD1 (5 bases). This CDR3 is built from 14 residues. Trimming left V 6 bases short and J 5 bases short, with 11 bases between. The V gene's germline CDR1 is SNHLY and CDR2 FYNNEI. CDR3 region: CASRKTDNNSPLHF. The DNA read from the CDR3 is TGTGCCAGCAGAAAGACAGATAATAATTCACCC.

This clone was recorded at least ten times. The read ends 3 residues early relative to the CDR3; the germline J gene fills the gap. This sequence joins TRBV6-1 and TRBJ1-5; no definite D call. The V end lost 2 bases, the J end lost 6 bases, and 14 bases lay between the germline ends. The CDR3 sequence is 15 residues long. Germline CDR1 MNHNS, CDR2 SASEGT. CDR3 sequence reads: CASSEQLLSGQPQHF. CDR3 DNA (partial): TGTGCCAGCAGTGAACAATTGTTGTCCGGTCAGCCC.

In its sample, this clone was seen many times. Coverage ceases 3 residues before the CDR3 finishes, and the germline J gene fills in the end. This chain uses TRBV14 with TRBJ2-5; TRBD2 matches 12 bases. The V gene end was trimmed by 5 bases and the J gene end by 2 bases; junction bases not matched to a gene: 6. Germline CDR1 and CDR2: SGHDN and FVKESK. The CDR3 runs 16 residues. The CDR3 DNA, read in part, is TGTGCCAGCAGCTCATGGACTAGCGGGGCGCAAGAGACC. Translating it yields CASSSWTSGAQET. The entire CDR3 sequence reads CASSSWTSGAQETQYF.

This clone was seen repeatedly, ten times or more. From the germline J gene comes the end of the CDR3, since the read stops 3 residues before it. The chain has TRBV18 and TRBJ1-5; 9 bases line up with TRBD1. V was pared by 5 bases and J by 2 bases, with 4 bases of the junction left unmatched. Germline CDR1 is KGHSH and CDR2 is LQKENI. The CDR3 loop spans 15 amino acids. CDR3 DNA, as far as it was read: TGTGCCAGCTCAGAGGGACAGGGAGGCAATCAGCCC. The encoded protein is CASSEGQGGNQP. From start to end, the CDR3 is CASSEGQGGNQPQHF. The whole variable domain, filled in from reference TRBV18 and TRBJ1-5, reads NAGVMQNPRHLVRRRGQEARLRCSPMKGHSHVYWYRQLPEEGLKFMVYLQKENIIDESGMPKERFSAEFPKEGPSILRIQQVVRGDSAAYFCASSEGQGGNQPQHFGDGTRLSIL.

This clone was observed many times. The CDR3 end is not reached by the read, which stops 3 residues before it; the germline J gene fills it in. The chain is built from TRBV19 and TRBJ1-1, with a tentative D call TRBD1 (6 bases). The CDR3 covers 13 residues. Trimming removed 5 bases from V and 3 bases from J, with 10 bases in between. Looked up from germline, CDR1 is LNHDA and CDR2 is SQIVND (reference sequence). Incomplete CDR3 DNA: TGTGCCAGTAGTTGGACAGAAGACACTGAA. Its translation: CASSWTEDTE. The complete CDR3 reads CASSWTEDTEAFF. Full variable domain (rest looked up from reference TRBV19 and TRBJ1-1): DGGITQSPKYLFRKEGQNVTLSCEQNLNHDAMYWYRQDPGQGLRLIYYSQIVNDFQKGDIAEGYSVSREKKESFPLTVTSAQKNPTAFYLCASSWTEDTEAFFGQGTRLTVV.